This T cell receptor beta chain was sequenced for a study of T cell changes during pregnancy in multiple sclerosis. There are 13 residues in the CDR3. Trimming left V 8 bases short and J 5 bases short, with 18 bases between. Germline V gives CDR1 SQVTM, CDR2 ANQGSEA. TCRdb's table, derived via immunoSEQ multiplex PCR, lists solely in-frame clones and lacks some. Of 95,000 to 110,000 clones listed, roughly 92% are singletons. This TCR was sampled from a female donor with multiple sclerosis, enrolled in a pregnancy study. This chain uses TRBV29-1 with TRBJ1-2; D remains ambiguous. The sequencing used peripheral blood, collected after pregnancy. The CDR3 loop is CSTPRDEEYGYTF. CDR3 bases: TGCAGCACCCCACGCGACGAGGAGTATGGCTACACCTTC.